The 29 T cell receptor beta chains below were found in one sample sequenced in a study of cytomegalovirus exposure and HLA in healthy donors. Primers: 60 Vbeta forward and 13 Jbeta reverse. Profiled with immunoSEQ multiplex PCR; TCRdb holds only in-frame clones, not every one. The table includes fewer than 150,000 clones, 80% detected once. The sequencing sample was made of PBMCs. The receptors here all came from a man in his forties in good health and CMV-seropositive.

CDR3 DNA sequence: TGCGCCAGCAGTGAGTCGGGGGGGCTAGCGGGCCAAGAGACCCAGTACTTC. It encodes CASSESGGLAGQETQYF. The chain links TRBV10-1 to TRBJ2-5, with 8 bases aligning to TRBD2. The trim removed 0 bases at V and 1 base at J, leaving 7 bases unmatched. The V gene's germline CDR1 is WNHNN and CDR2 SYGVQD (reference sequence). This CDR3 comprises 17 residues.

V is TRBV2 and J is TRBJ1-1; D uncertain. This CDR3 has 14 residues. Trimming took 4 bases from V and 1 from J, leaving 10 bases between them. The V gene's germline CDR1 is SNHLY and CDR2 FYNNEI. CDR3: CASSVTAKNTEAFF. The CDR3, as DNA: TGTGCCAGCAGTGTAACAGCCAAGAACACTGAAGCTTTCTTT.

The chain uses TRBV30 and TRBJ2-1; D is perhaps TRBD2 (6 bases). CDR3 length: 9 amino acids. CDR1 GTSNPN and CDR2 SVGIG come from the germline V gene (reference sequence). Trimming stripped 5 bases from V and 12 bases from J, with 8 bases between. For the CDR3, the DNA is TGTGCCTGGGGGCGGGGGCAGTTCTTC. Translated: CAWGRGQFF.

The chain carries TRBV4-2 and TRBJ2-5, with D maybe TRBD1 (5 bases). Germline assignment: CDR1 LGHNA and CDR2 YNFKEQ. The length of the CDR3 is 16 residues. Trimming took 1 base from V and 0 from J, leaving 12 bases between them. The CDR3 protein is CASSQVGPGNQETQYF. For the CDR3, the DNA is TGTGCCAGCAGCCAAGTGGGTCCAGGGAACCAAGAGACCCAGTACTTC.

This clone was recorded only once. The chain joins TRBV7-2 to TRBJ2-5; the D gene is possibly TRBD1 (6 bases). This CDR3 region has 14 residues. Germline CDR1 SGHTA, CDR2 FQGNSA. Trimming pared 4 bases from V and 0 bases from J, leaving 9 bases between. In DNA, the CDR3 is TGTGCCAGCAGCTCACAGGGAAACCAAGAGACCCAGTACTTC. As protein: CASSSQGNQETQYF. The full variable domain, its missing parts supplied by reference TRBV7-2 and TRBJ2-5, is GAGVSQSPSNKVTEKGKDVELRCDPISGHTALYWYRQSLGQGLEFLIYFQGNSAPDKSGLPSDRFSAERTGGSVSTLTIQRTQQEDSAVYLCASSSQGNQETQYFGPGTRLLVL.

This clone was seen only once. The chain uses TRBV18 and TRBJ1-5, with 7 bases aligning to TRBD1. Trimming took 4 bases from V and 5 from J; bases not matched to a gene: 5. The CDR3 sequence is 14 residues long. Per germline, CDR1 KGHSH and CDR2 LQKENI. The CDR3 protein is CASSLQGDDQPQHF. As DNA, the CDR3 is TGTGCCAGCTCACTCCAGGGGGATGATCAGCCCCAGCATTTT.

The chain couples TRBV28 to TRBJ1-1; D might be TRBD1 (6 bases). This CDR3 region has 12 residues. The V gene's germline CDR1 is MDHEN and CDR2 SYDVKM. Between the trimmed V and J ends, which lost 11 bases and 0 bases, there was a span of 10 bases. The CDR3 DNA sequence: TGTGCCCTCGGACAGTTGAACACTGAAGCTTTCTTT. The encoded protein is CALGQLNTEAFF.

The CDR3 sequence is CASSPPWGHPDYGYTF. DNA of the CDR3: TGTGCCAGCTCACCACCGTGGGGACATCCAGACTATGGCTACACCTTC. The chain uses TRBV18 and TRBJ1-2; the D gene is possibly TRBD1 (6 bases). This CDR3 is built from 16 residues. The germline gives CDR1 KGHSH, CDR2 LQKENI. V gave up 0 bases and J gave up 3 bases, with 14 bases separating them.

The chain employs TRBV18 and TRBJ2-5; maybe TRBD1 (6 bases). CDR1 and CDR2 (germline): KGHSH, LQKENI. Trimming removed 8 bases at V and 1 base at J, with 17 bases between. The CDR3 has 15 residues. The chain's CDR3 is CASRRAGQIQETQYF. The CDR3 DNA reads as TGTGCCAGCCGGAGAGCCGGACAGATCCAAGAGACCCAGTACTTC.

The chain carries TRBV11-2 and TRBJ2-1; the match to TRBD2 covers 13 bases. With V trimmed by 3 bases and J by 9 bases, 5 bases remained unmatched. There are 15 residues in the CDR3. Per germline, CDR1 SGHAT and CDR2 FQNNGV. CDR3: CASSLTSGRLSEQFF. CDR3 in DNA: TGTGCCAGCAGCTTGACTAGCGGGAGGCTCTCTGAGCAGTTCTTC.

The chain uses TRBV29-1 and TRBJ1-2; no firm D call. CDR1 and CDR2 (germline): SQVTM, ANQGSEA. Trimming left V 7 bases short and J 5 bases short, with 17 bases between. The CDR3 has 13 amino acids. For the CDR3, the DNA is TGCAGCGCCCCGCCAGAGGTCGGGTATGGCTACACCTTC. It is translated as CSAPPEVGYGYTF.

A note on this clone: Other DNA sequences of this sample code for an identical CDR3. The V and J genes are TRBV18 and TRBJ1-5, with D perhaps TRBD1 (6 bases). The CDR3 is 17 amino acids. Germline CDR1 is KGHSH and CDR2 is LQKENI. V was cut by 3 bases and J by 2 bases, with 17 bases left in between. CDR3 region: CASSPTGGAGGNQPQHF. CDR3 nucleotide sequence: TGTGCCAGCTCACCTACCGGGGGGGCGGGCGGCAATCAGCCCCAGCATTTT.

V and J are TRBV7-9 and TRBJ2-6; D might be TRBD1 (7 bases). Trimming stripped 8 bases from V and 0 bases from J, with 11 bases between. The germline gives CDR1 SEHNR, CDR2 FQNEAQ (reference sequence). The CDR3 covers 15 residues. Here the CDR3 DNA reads TGTGCCAGCCCAGGGGGGACCTCTGGGGCCAACGTCCTGACTTTC. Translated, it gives CASPGGTSGANVLTF.

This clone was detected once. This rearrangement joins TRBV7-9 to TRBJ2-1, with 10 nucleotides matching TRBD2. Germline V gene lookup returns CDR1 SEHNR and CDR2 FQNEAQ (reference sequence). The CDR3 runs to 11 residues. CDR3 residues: CVTLAGVEQFF. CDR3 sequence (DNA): TGTGTGACGCTAGCGGGAGTTGAGCAGTTCTTC.

CDR3 loop: CASSPRDTPRKFF. CDR3 bases: TGTGCCAGCAGCCCCCGGGACACGCCTAGGAAGTTCTTC. The chain carries TRBV2 and TRBJ2-1; perhaps TRBD1 as D (6 bases). This CDR3 region has 13 residues. V lost 6 bases and J 14 bases, leaving 20 bases between the germline ends. The V gene's germline CDR1 is SNHLY and CDR2 FYNNEI.

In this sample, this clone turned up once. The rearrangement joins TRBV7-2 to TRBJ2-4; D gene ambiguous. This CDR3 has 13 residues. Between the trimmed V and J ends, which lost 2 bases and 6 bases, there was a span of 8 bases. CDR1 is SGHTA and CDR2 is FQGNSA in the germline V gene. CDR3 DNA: TGTGCCAGCAGCTTAAAGACTCTAAACATTCAGTACTTC. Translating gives CASSLKTLNIQYF. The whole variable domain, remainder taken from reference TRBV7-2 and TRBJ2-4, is GAGVSQSPSNKVTEKGKDVELRCDPISGHTALYWYRQSLGQGLEFLIYFQGNSAPDKSGLPSDRFSAERTGGSVSTLTIQRTQQEDSAVYLCASSLKTLNIQYFGAGTRLSVL.

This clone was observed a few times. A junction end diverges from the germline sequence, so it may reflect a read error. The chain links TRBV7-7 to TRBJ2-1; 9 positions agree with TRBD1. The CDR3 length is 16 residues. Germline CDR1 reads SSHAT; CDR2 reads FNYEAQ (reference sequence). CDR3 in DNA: TGTGCTAGCAGCTTAGCACCGGGACAGGGCTACAATGAGCAGTTCTTC. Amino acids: CASSLAPGQGYNEQFF.

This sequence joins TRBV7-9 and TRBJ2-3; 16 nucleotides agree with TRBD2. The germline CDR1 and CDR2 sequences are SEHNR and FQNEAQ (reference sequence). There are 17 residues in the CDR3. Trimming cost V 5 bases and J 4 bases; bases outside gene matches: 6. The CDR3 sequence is CASSLGTSGRGPDTQYF. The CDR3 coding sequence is TGTGCCAGCAGCCTCGGGACTAGCGGGAGGGGCCCAGATACGCAGTATTTT.

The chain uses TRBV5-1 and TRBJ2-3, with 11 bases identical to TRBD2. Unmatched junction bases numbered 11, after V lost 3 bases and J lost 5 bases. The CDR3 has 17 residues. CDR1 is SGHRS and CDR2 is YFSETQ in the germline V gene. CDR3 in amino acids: CASSSGLAGHQGDTQYF. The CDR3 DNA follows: TGCGCCAGCAGCTCAGGACTAGCGGGTCACCAGGGAGATACGCAGTATTTT. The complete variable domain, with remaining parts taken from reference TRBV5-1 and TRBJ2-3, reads KAGVTQTPRYLIKTRGQQVTLSCSPISGHRSVSWYQQTPGQGLQFLFEYFSETQRNKGNFPGRFSGRQFSNSRSEMNVSTLELGDSALYLCASSSGLAGHQGDTQYFGPGTRLTVL.

The CDR3 nucleotides read TGTGCCAGCAGTCCCGGACTAGCGGGAGGGCCGGGGAAAACCGGGGAGCTGTTTTTT. This codes for CASSPGLAGGPGKTGELFF. The chain has TRBV5-4 and TRBJ2-2, with 15 bases that match TRBD2. From germline, CDR1 is SGHNT and CDR2 YYREEE (reference sequence). This CDR3 is 19 amino acids long. With V trimmed by 5 bases and J by 5 bases, 13 bases remained unmatched.

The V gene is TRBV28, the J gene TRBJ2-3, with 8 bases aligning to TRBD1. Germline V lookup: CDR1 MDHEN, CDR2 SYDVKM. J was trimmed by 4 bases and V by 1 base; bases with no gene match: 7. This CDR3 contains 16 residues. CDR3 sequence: CASSLLGQGAADTQYF. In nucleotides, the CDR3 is TGTGCCAGCAGTTTATTAGGGCAGGGGGCGGCAGATACGCAGTATTTT.

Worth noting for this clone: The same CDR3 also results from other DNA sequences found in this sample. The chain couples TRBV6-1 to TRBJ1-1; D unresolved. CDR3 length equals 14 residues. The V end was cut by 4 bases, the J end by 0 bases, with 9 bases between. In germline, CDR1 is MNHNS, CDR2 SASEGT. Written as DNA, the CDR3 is TGTGCCAGCAGTGCGCCGAGTATGAACACTGAAGCTTTCTTT. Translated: CASSAPSMNTEAFF.

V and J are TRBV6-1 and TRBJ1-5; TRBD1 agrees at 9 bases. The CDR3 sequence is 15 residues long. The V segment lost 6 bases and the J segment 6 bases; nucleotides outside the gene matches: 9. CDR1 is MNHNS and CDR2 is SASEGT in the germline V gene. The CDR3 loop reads CASSLSQGAVQPQHF. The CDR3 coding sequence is TGTGCCAGCAGCCTTTCACAGGGGGCGGTTCAGCCCCAGCATTTT.

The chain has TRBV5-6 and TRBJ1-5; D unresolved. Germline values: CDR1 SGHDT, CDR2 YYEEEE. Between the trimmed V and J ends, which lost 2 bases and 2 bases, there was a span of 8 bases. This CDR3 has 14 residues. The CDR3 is CASSFWTGNQPQHF. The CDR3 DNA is TGTGCCAGCAGCTTCTGGACTGGCAATCAGCCCCAGCATTTT.

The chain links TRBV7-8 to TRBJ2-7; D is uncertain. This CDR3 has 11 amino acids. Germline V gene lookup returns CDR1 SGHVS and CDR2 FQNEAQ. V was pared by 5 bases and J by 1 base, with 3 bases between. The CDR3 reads CASSPSYEQYF. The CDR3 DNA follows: TGTGCCAGCAGCCCTTCCTACGAGCAGTACTTC.

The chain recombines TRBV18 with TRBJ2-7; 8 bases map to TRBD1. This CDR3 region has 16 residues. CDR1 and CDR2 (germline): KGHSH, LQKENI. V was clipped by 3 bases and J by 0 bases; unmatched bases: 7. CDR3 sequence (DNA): TGTGCCAGCTCACCTCTCGACAGGGGCTTCTCCTACGAGCAGTACTTC. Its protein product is CASSPLDRGFSYEQYF.

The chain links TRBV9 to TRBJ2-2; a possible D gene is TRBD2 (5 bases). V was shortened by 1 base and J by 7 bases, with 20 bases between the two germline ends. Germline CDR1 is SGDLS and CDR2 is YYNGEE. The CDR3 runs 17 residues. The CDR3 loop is CASSVYPIPTGNGELFF. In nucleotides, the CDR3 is TGTGCCAGCAGCGTATACCCCATCCCAACGGGGAACGGGGAGCTGTTTTTT.

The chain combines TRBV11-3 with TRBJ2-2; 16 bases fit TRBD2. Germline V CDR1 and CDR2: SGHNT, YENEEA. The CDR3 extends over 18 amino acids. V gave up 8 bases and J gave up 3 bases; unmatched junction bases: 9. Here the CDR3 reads CASRKGLAGGPYTGELFF. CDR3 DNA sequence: TGTGCCAGCCGGAAGGGACTAGCGGGAGGGCCTTACACCGGGGAGCTGTTTTTT.

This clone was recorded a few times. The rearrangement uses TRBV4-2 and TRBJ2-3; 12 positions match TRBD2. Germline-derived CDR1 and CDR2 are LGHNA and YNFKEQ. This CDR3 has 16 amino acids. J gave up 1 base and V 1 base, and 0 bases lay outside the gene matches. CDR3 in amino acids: CASSQGLAGGTDTQYF. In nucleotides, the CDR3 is TGTGCCAGCAGCCAAGGACTAGCGGGGGGCACAGATACGCAGTATTTT.